The 17 T cell receptor beta chains presented below share a single source sample, sequenced in a study of identical twins. From the 5' RACE reads, TCRdb called clonotypes with MiXCR, one entry per CDR3 protein. The data contain around 570,000 distinct CDR3 sequences, just under 10% of them singletons. The data also belong to a second study, concerning yellow fever vaccine responses in identical twins.

The sequencing input was PBMCs. Receptors were obtained from a woman under 30 in good health.

This clonotype was seen ten or more times. This sequence joins TRBV29-1 and TRBJ2-3; D is unclear. The CDR3 consists of 10 residues. Germline CDR1 SQVTM, CDR2 ANQGSEA. Trimming shortened V by 7 bases and J by 2 bases, and 4 bases separated the two germline ends. The CDR3 DNA follows: TGCAGCGGGTTCACAGATACGCAGTATTTT. Residues: CSGFTDTQYF.

In its sample, this clonotype was seen many times. This chain joins TRBV12-3 or TRBV12-4 and TRBJ1-1, with no clear D. The CDR3 sequence is 14 residues long. V was trimmed by 6 bases and J by 0 bases, leaving 11 bases between them. CDR3 in DNA: TGTGCCAGCAGCCTAGAGACACTGAACACTGAAGCTTTCTTT. Its translation: CASSLETLNTEAFF.

This clonotype has ten or more counts. V gene TRBV7-2 combines with J gene TRBJ2-7; D tentatively reads TRBD1 or TRBD2 (5 bases each). V lost 5 bases, J lost 4 bases, and 15 bases lay in between. The CDR3 length is 14 residues. Germline V gives CDR1 SGHTA, CDR2 FQGNSA. The CDR3 DNA sequence: TGTGCCAGCAGCACCGGGACCATGAATTACGAGCAGTACTTC. Its translation: CASSTGTMNYEQYF.

This clonotype has a count of ten or more. This sequence joins TRBV5-1 and TRBJ2-7; D possibly corresponds to TRBD2 (7 bases). V shed 2 bases and J shed 3 bases, with 12 bases lying between them. The CDR3 has 14 residues. Germline V CDR1 and CDR2: SGHRS, YFSETQ. This CDR3 is CASSLGGDYYEQYF. In DNA form, the CDR3 reads TGCGCCAGCAGCTTAGGGGGGGACTACTACGAGCAGTACTTC. The variable domain in full, with the rest retrieved from reference TRBV5-1 and TRBJ2-7, is KAGVTQTPRYLIKTRGQQVTLSCSPISGHRSVSWYQQTPGQGLQFLFEYFSETQRNKGNFPGRFSGRQFSNSRSEMNVSTLELGDSALYLCASSLGGDYYEQYFGPGTRLTVT.

V usage is TRBV2 and J usage is TRBJ2-3; no firm D call. Germline CDR1 reads SNHLY; CDR2 reads FYNNEI. V shed 7 bases and J shed 2 bases, with 7 bases lying between them. The CDR3 length is 12 residues. The CDR3 DNA follows: TGTGCCAGCAAAGAGAACACAGATACGCAGTATTTT. Its translation is CASKENTDTQYF.

The rearrangement uses TRBV7-2 and TRBJ2-5; a weak D match, TRBD2 (7 bases). The CDR3 is 17 residues long. V lost 4 bases and J lost 1, with 19 bases in between. Per the germline V gene, CDR1 is SGHTA and CDR2 is FQGNSA. CDR3 nucleotide sequence: TGTGCCAGCAGCTCTAGGGGGGGTTTGGGCTCCCAAGAGACCCAGTACTTC. Translation gives CASSSRGGLGSQETQYF.

The J gene is TRBJ2-3, the V gene TRBV29-1; D call uncertain. The CDR3 length is 18 residues. Trimming left V 2 bases short and J 4 bases short, with 25 bases between. Germline V CDR1 and CDR2: SQVTM, ANQGSEA. CDR3 DNA: TGCAGCGTTGAACCACTCCTTGGGTCTCCATCCCTCCCAGATACGCAGTATTTT. Its translation is CSVEPLLGSPSLPDTQYF.

This clonotype was observed a few times. The V and J genes are TRBV21-1 and TRBJ2-7; whether TRBD1, the table's D call, matches the DNA was not checked. TRBV21-1 is classified as a pseudogene. The length of the CDR3 is 14 residues. This CDR3 reads CASSRPGHSYEQYF. The DNA of the CDR3 is TGTGCCAGCAGCAGGCCAGGGCACTCCTACGAGCAGTACTTC.

This clonotype has at least ten counts. The chain carries TRBV27 and TRBJ2-2; weak D call: TRBD2 (6 bases). Trimming pared 1 base from V and 5 bases from J, leaving 11 bases between. CDR3 length: 15 amino acids. CDR1 MNHEY and CDR2 SMNVEV come from the germline V gene (reference sequence). The CDR3 sequence is CASSLFGGTTGELFF. The CDR3 nucleotides are TGTGCCAGCAGTTTATTTGGGGGGACTACCGGGGAGCTGTTTTTT.

This clonotype came up many times. The rearrangement links TRBV7-9 to TRBJ1-1; D uncertain. Germline V gene sequence: CDR1 SEHNR, CDR2 FQNEAQ (reference sequence). The V gene lost 4 bases and the J gene lost 5 bases, with 11 bases spanning the gap. The length of the CDR3 is 13 residues. The CDR3 here is CASSSQGKTEAFF. The DNA for the CDR3 is TGTGCCAGCAGCTCACAAGGGAAAACTGAAGCTTTCTTT. The full variable domain, rest sourced from reference TRBV7-9 and TRBJ1-1, is DTGVSQNPRHKITKRGQNVTFRCDPISEHNRLYWYRQTLGQGPEFLTYFQNEAQLEKSRLLSDRFSAERPKGSFSTLEIQRTEQGDSAMYLCASSSQGKTEAFFGQGTRLTVV.

This clonotype was recorded a few times. This rearrangement joins TRBV3-1 to TRBJ2-1; 8 bases are shared with TRBD1. Germline CDR1 LGHDT, CDR2 YNNKEL (reference sequence). The CDR3 loop spans 14 amino acids. V lost 1 base and J lost 10; bases outside the gene matches: 6. Here the CDR3 DNA reads TGTGCCAGCAGCCAAGCCAGGGGGCGAACCGAGCAGTTCTTC. This sequence encodes CASSQARGRTEQFF.

This clonotype was detected only a few times. The V and J genes are TRBV10-3 and TRBJ1-6; D is possibly TRBD1 (6 bases). With 3 bases removed from V and 8 bases from J, the gap between germline ends came to 11 bases. This CDR3 comprises 14 residues. The germline V gene has CDR1 ENHRY and CDR2 SYGVKD. The CDR3 loop is CAISEYRDDSPLHF. Written as DNA, the CDR3 is TGTGCCATCAGTGAATACAGGGATGATTCACCCCTCCACTTT.

V is TRBV11-3 and J is TRBJ2-1, with D perhaps matching TRBD1 (5 bases). Germline V gene sequence: CDR1 SGHNT, CDR2 YENEEA. V lost 4 bases to trimming and J lost 12 bases, with 13 bases between them. CDR3 length: 12 residues. As DNA, the CDR3 is TGTGCCAGCAGCTCTCCAGGGAAGGCGCAGTTCTTC. Protein: CASSSPGKAQFF. Full variable domain (rest looked up from reference TRBV11-3 and TRBJ2-1): EAGVVQSPRYKIIEKKQPVAFWCNPISGHNTLYWYLQNLGQGPELLIRYENEEAVDDSQLPKDRFSAERLKGVDSTLKIQPAELGDSAVYLCASSSPGKAQFFGPGTRLTVL.

This clonotype has a handful of counts. The gene calls are TRBV7-9 and TRBJ1-1, with D unclear. CDR3 length equals 16 residues. V was trimmed by 6 bases and J by 0 bases, leaving 17 bases between them. The germline V gene encodes CDR1 SEHNR and CDR2 FQNEAQ (reference sequence). In nucleotides, the CDR3 is TGTGCCAGCAGTAATGATGACGGTGTCATGAACACTGAAGCTTTCTTT. Translated, it gives CASSNDDGVMNTEAFF.

This clonotype showed up many times. The genes are TRBV7-9 and TRBJ2-7; TRBD1 might be the D (6 bases). Germline CDR1 and CDR2: SEHNR and FQNEAQ (reference sequence). The CDR3 extends over 14 amino acids. V was trimmed by 0 bases and J by 3 bases, leaving 9 bases between them. Here the CDR3 reads CASSLALGGYEQYF. The CDR3, as DNA: TGTGCCAGCAGCTTAGCGTTAGGGGGCTACGAGCAGTACTTC.

This clonotype was counted only a few times. The V and J genes are TRBV28 and TRBJ2-7; weak D call: TRBD1 (5 bases). The CDR3 runs 13 residues. The V end lost 2 bases, the J end lost 6 bases, and 11 bases lay between the germline ends. Germline assignment: CDR1 MDHEN and CDR2 SYDVKM. CDR3 residues: CASSLQGGFEQYF. CDR3 nucleotides: TGTGCCAGCAGTTTACAGGGTGGGTTCGAGCAGTACTTC. Combining the CDR3 with reference TRBV28 and TRBJ2-7 gives the whole variable domain DVKVTQSSRYLVKRTGEKVFLECVQDMDHENMFWYRQDPGLGLRLIYFSYDVKMKEKGDIPEGYSVSREKKERFSLILESASTNQTSMYLCASSLQGGFEQYFGPGTRLTVT.

This rearrangement joins TRBV20-1 to TRBJ2-5; D perhaps matches TRBD2 (5 bases). Trimming removed 1 base at V and 5 bases at J, with 11 bases between. The germline V gene has CDR1 DFQATT and CDR2 SNEGSKA (reference sequence). This CDR3 comprises 13 residues. CDR3: CSARGPGVETQYF. CDR3 nucleotide sequence: TGCAGTGCTAGAGGACCCGGGGTGGAGACCCAGTACTTC.